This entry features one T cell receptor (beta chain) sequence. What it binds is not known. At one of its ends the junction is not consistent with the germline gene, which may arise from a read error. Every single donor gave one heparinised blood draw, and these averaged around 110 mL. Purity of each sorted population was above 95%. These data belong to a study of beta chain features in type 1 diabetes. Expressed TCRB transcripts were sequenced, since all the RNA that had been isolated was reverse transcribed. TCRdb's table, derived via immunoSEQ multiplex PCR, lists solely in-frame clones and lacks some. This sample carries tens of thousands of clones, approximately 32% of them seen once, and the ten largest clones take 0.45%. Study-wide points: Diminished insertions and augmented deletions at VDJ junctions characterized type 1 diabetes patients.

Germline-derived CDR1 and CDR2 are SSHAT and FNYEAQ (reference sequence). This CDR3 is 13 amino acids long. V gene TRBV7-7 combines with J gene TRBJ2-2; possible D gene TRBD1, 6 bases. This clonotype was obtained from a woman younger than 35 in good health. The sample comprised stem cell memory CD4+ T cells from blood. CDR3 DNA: TGTGCTAGCAGCCCACAGGGAGCGGGGGAGCTGTTTTTT. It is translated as CASSPQGAGELFF. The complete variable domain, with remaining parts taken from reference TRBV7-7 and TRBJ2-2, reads GAGVSQSPRYKVTKRGQDVTLRCDPISSHATLYWYQQALGQGPEFLTYFNYEAQPDKSGLPSDRFSAERPEGSISTLTIQRTEQRDSAMYRCASSPQGAGELFFGEGSRLTVL.